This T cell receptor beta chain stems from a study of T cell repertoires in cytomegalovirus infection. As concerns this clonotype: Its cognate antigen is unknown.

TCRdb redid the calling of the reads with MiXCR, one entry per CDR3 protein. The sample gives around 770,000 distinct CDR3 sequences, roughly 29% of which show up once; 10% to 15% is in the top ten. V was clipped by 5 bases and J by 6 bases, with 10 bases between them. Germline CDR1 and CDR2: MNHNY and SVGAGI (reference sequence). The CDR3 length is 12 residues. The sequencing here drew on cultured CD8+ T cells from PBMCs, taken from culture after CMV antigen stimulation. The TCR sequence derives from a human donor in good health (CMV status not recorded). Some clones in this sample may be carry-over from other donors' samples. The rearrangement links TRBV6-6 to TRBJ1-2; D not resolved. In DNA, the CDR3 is TGTGCCAGCAGTACCAGGCCCGATGGCTACACCTTC. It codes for CASSTRPDGYTF.